The T cell receptor beta chain under discussion was sequenced for a study of shared clonotypes between healthy human individuals. Findings and limits, study-wide: With several donors compared, approximately 5.5% of naive CD4 clonotypes were shared.

A remark on this clone: No antigen is known for it.

The CDR3 length is 11 residues. The ends were cut back, 2 bases at V and 10 bases at J, with 8 bases in the middle. Germline CDR1 reads MDHEN; CDR2 reads SYDVKM. The assay was immunoSEQ multiplex PCR, and TCRdb's table has in-frame clones only and misses some. The sample shows about 2.3 million clones, about 90% of them seen only once. The sequenced sample consisted of naive CD4+ T cells from PBMCs. Stated subset: CD45RA+ positively selected. This chain links TRBV28 with TRBJ1-1; tentative D call: TRBD1 (6 bases). The clonotype was recovered from a man between 18 and 29 years old in good health. Some clones in this sample may be carry-over from other donors' samples. The CDR3 spells CASSLGGAAFF. The CDR3 DNA follows: TGTGCCAGCAGTTTAGGGGGGGCAGCTTTCTTT.